The 21 T cell receptor beta chains below all came from one sample that was sequenced in a study of T-cell memory formation after mild COVID-19. TCRdb reprocessed the 5' RACE reads via MiXCR and lists one record per CDR3 protein. The sample contains fewer than 200,000 distinct CDR3 sequences, approximately 12% of which appear only once. Sequencing was performed on PBMCs or a T cell subset sorted from them (not recorded which). Source of these receptors: a young man who had mild COVID-19 (a few samples of this study predate the infection). Cell type and time point are not known.

The chain joins TRBV5-5 to TRBJ2-7; no clear D gene. V was trimmed by 2 bases and J by 7 bases, leaving 16 bases between them. CDR3 size: 14 residues. Looked up from germline, CDR1 is SGHKS and CDR2 is YYEKEE (reference sequence). The CDR3 loop is CASSFLPLMGEQYV. The CDR3 DNA is TGTGCCAGCAGCTTTTTGCCCTTGATGGGGGAGCAGTACGTC.

This clonotype came up a few times. This chain connects TRBV9 to TRBJ1-3; no clear D. Germline V gene sequence: CDR1 SGDLS, CDR2 YYNGEE. V lost 4 bases and J 5 bases, leaving 7 bases between the germline ends. The CDR3 extends over 12 amino acids. The CDR3 reads CASSRTRNTIYF. DNA of the CDR3: TGTGCCAGCAGCCGCACCCGAAACACCATATATTTT.

The sample holds a few counts of this clonotype. J is TRBJ1-4 and V is TRBV5-1; D not certain. The CDR3 runs 14 residues. The germline V and J ends were trimmed by 3 bases and 2 bases, with 8 bases remaining between them. CDR1 is SGHRS, CDR2 YFSETQ, per germline. DNA for the CDR3: TGCGCCAGCAGCTCGGACTTGACTAATGAAAAACTGTTTTTT. This codes for CASSSDLTNEKLFF.

This clonotype was seen repeatedly, ten times or more. This chain connects TRBV6-1 to TRBJ2-3; D not certain. This CDR3 spans 15 amino acids. Trimming cost V 3 bases and J 2 bases, with 12 bases left between them. CDR1 and CDR2 from the germline V gene are MNHNS and SASEGT. CDR3: CASSELHLTTDTQYF. CDR3 bases: TGTGCCAGCAGTGAGCTTCATCTTACCACAGATACGCAGTATTTT.

This chain connects TRBV9 to TRBJ1-1; D is uncertain. The CDR3 is 14 amino acids. Germline V gives CDR1 SGDLS, CDR2 YYNGEE. Trimming shortened V by 0 bases and J by 8 bases, and 14 bases separated the two germline ends. The CDR3 region is CASSVVLSAAEAFF. CDR3 DNA: TGTGCCAGCAGCGTAGTTCTCTCGGCAGCCGAAGCTTTCTTT. Based on the CDR3 plus reference TRBV9 and TRBJ1-1, the full variable domain is DSGVTQTPKHLITATGQRVTLRCSPRSGDLSVYWYQQSLDQGLQFLIQYYNGEERAKGNILERFSAQQFPDLHSELNLSSLELGDSALYFCASSVVLSAAEAFFGQGTRLTVV.

V usage is TRBV10-1 and J usage is TRBJ2-7, with D perhaps assigned TRBD1 or TRBD2 (5 bases each). The length of the CDR3 is 13 residues. CDR1 is WNHNN and CDR2 is SYGVQD in the germline V gene (reference sequence). With 2 bases removed from V and 5 bases from J, the gap between germline ends came to 10 bases. CDR3 sequence (DNA): TGCGCCAGCAGTGAGGGGGGAAGGGACGAGCAGTACTTC. Protein: CASSEGGRDEQYF.

This clonotype turned up a few times. The chain is built from TRBV20-1 and TRBJ2-5; D not resolved. Germline CDR1 reads DFQATT; CDR2 reads SNEGSKA (reference sequence). V gave up 6 bases and J gave up 5 bases, with 13 bases separating them. The CDR3 has 12 residues. CDR3 sequence reads: CSAVGWAETQYF. DNA for the CDR3: TGCAGTGCGGTGGGGTGGGCCGAGACCCAGTACTTC.

The table lists this clonotype with a few counts. The rearrangement uses TRBV6-1 and TRBJ1-5; D remains ambiguous. The CDR3 loop spans 14 amino acids. The V and J ends lost 6 bases and 3 bases respectively, with 12 bases between them. Per germline, CDR1 MNHNS and CDR2 SASEGT. The CDR3 coding sequence is TGTGCCAGCAGCAGAGGACGGAACAATCAGCCCCAGCATTTT. Amino acid sequence: CASSRGRNNQPQHF.

In its sample, this clonotype was seen a few times. The chain has TRBV28 and TRBJ2-7; TRBD1 aligns across 7 bases. Germline V gene sequence: CDR1 MDHEN, CDR2 SYDVKM. The CDR3 consists of 15 residues. After removal of 7 bases from V and 2 bases from J, the junction contained 11 bases not matched to a gene. In DNA form, the CDR3 reads TGTGCCAGCACCTCATCCGGGACAGATACCTACGAGCAGTACTTC. Encoded protein: CASTSSGTDTYEQYF.

This clonotype turned up a few times. The chain carries TRBV18 and TRBJ1-2, with a possible D match to TRBD1 (5 bases). V gave up 3 bases and J gave up 8 bases, with 16 bases separating them. The CDR3 runs 14 residues. The germline V gene has CDR1 KGHSH and CDR2 LQKENI. In nucleotides, the CDR3 is TGTGCCAGCTCACCTCAGGGAGACCCATCCGGCTACACCTTC. Its translation is CASSPQGDPSGYTF.

The chain is built from TRBV7-9 and TRBJ1-1; no clear D. The ends were cut back, 5 bases at V and 6 bases at J, with 7 bases in the middle. This CDR3 has 11 amino acids. From germline, CDR1 is SEHNR and CDR2 FQNEAQ (reference sequence). CDR3 amino acids: CASSQISEAFF. The CDR3 DNA reads TGTGCCAGCAGCCAGATCTCTGAAGCTTTCTTT.

This clonotype has a handful of counts. The rearrangement joins TRBV7-9 to TRBJ2-7, with 10 positions matching TRBD1. The CDR3 length is 15 residues. The germline V gene has CDR1 SEHNR and CDR2 FQNEAQ (reference sequence). V lost 4 bases to trimming and J lost 3 bases; unmatched junction nucleotides: 6. The CDR3 nucleotides are TGTGCCAGCAGCTCATCCGGGACAGGGGACTACGAGCAGTACTTC. Translating it yields CASSSSGTGDYEQYF. Drawing the rest from reference TRBV7-9 and TRBJ2-7, the complete variable domain is DTGVSQNPRHKITKRGQNVTFRCDPISEHNRLYWYRQTLGQGPEFLTYFQNEAQLEKSRLLSDRFSAERPKGSFSTLEIQRTEQGDSAMYLCASSSSGTGDYEQYFGPGTRLTVT.

This clonotype was seen a few times. This chain joins TRBV12-3 or TRBV12-4 and TRBJ1-5; D ambiguous. The CDR3 is 16 amino acids. V gave up 5 bases and J gave up 4 bases, with 18 bases separating them. The chain's CDR3 is CASSPGWGTGNQPQHF. The CDR3 nucleotides are TGTGCCAGCAGTCCCGGATGGGGTACGGGTAATCAGCCCCAGCATTTT.

In this sample, this clonotype turned up a few times. This CDR3 reads CASSLDGRLGGYTF. The DNA for the CDR3 is TGCGCCAGCAGCTTGGACGGAAGATTAGGTGGCTACACCTTC. The chain employs TRBV5-1 and TRBJ1-2; D call uncertain. The CDR3 is 14 amino acids. Germline CDR1 is SGHRS and CDR2 is YFSETQ. Deletions cut 0 bases from V and 7 bases from J, with 13 bases between.

There are a few counts of this clonotype. The rearrangement uses TRBV7-6 and TRBJ2-2; TRBD1 agrees at 7 bases. Germline trimming cut 3 bases from V and 4 bases from J; bases unmatched to any gene: 5. Germline-derived CDR1 and CDR2 are SGHVS and FNYEAQ. The CDR3 totals 15 residues. The CDR3 reads CASSFPGTATGELFF. Here the CDR3 DNA reads TGTGCCAGCAGCTTCCCCGGGACAGCCACCGGGGAGCTGTTTTTT. Drawing the rest from reference TRBV7-6 and TRBJ2-2, the complete variable domain is GAGVSQSPRYKVTKRGQDVALRCDPISGHVSLYWYRQALGQGPEFLTYFNYEAQQDKSGLPNDRFSAERPEGSISTLTIQRTEQRDSAMYRCASSFPGTATGELFFGEGSRLTVL.

There are a few counts of this clonotype. DNA for the CDR3: TGTGCCAGCTCACCAGGTGAGGGCGGGGGCCGGGAGCAGTACGTC. It specifies CASSPGEGGGREQYV. The chain carries TRBV18 and TRBJ2-7, with D possibly TRBD2 on 7 matching bases. This CDR3 spans 15 amino acids. Germline lookup yields CDR1 KGHSH and CDR2 LQKENI. V was clipped by 2 bases and J by 7 bases, with 18 bases between them.

CDR3 DNA sequence: TGTGCCAGCAGTAGTCGGGGGTATAATGAGCAGTTCTTC. As protein: CASSSRGYNEQFF. V and J are TRBV12-3 or TRBV12-4 and TRBJ2-1; the D gene is possibly TRBD2 (6 bases). This CDR3 has 13 residues. With 5 bases removed from V and 7 bases from J, the gap between germline ends came to 12 bases.

V and J are TRBV7-2 and TRBJ1-5; 8 bases match TRBD1. The trim removed 4 bases at V and 3 bases at J, leaving 11 bases unmatched. CDR1 is SGHTA, CDR2 FQGNSA, per germline. The CDR3 is made up of 17 amino acids. CDR3 in amino acids: CASSSKTGTGPNQPQHF. CDR3 coding DNA: TGTGCCAGCAGCTCTAAAACCGGGACAGGCCCCAATCAGCCCCAGCATTTT.

The table lists this clonotype with many counts. V usage is TRBV5-1 and J usage is TRBJ1-1; D is unclear. The CDR3 totals 14 residues. Germline values: CDR1 SGHRS, CDR2 YFSETQ. With 0 bases removed from V and 0 bases from J, the gap between germline ends came to 6 bases. The CDR3, as DNA: TGCGCCAGCAGCTTGGATCGATTGAACACTGAAGCTTTCTTT. Translated, it gives CASSLDRLNTEAFF. Using reference TRBV5-1 and TRBJ1-1 for the parts outside the CDR3, the full variable domain is KAGVTQTPRYLIKTRGQQVTLSCSPISGHRSVSWYQQTPGQGLQFLFEYFSETQRNKGNFPGRFSGRQFSNSRSEMNVSTLELGDSALYLCASSLDRLNTEAFFGQGTRLTVV.

This clonotype was counted a single time. This chain connects TRBV28 to TRBJ1-6; D is unclear. This CDR3 is built from 13 residues. Trimming removed 4 bases at V and 7 bases at J, with 8 bases between. Germline CDR1 is MDHEN and CDR2 is SYDVKM. CDR3 amino acids: CASSSGMNSPLHF. In DNA, the CDR3 is TGTGCCAGCAGTTCAGGAATGAATTCACCCCTCCACTTT.

The rearrangement uses TRBV5-1 and TRBJ2-6; D is unresolved. Germline V gives CDR1 SGHRS, CDR2 YFSETQ. With 6 bases removed from V and 1 base from J, the gap between germline ends came to 8 bases. This CDR3 is 14 amino acids long. CDR3 loop: CASNRRSGANVLTF. Written as DNA, the CDR3 is TGCGCCAGCAATAGGCGATCTGGGGCCAACGTCCTGACTTTC.